This T cell receptor beta chain was documented in a study of CD8 T cells in Susac syndrome. Study outcomes and limitations: Susac-specific public clones were found in both the total CD8+ and the CD8+ TEMRA repertoires, with some 15 in the former and about 5 in the latter.

Sequencing of TCR beta was performed on blood CD8+ and CD4+ T cells. Germline V gene sequence: CDR1 DFQATT, CDR2 SNEGSKA (reference sequence). The CDR3 runs 14 residues. V shed 0 bases, J shed 2 bases, and the junction held 3 bases outside the gene matches. Comments on this clonotype: Its antigen remains unknown.

With random hexamers, roughly 0.5 to 1 ug RNA was reverse transcribed. MiXCR, applied by TCRdb to the immunoSEQ multiplex PCR reads, yields one record per CDR3 protein. The data show fewer than 150,000 distinct CDR3 sequences, around 93% seen once. This clonotype originated in a human donor with Susac syndrome. V and J are TRBV20-1 and TRBJ2-7, with 8 bases fitting TRBD1. Sequenced: CD8+ T cells from PBMCs. DNA for the CDR3: TGCAGTGCTAGAGATGACAGGGGCGCCTACGAGCAGTACTTC. Its translation: CSARDDRGAYEQYF.